The 18 T cell receptor beta chains reported below all come from one sample, sequenced in a study of CD8+ T cells in alopecia areata. In each case, RNA was isolated and then reverse transcribed into cDNA as the sequencing template. Here immunoSEQ multiplex PCR was the method, and the copy in TCRdb shows in-frame clones only, minus some. The sample lists over 100,000 clones, around 49% occurring once. Sequenced material: CD8+ T cells sorted from blood, taken at week 0. The receptors originated from a human donor with alopecia areata.

The chain employs TRBV11-2 and TRBJ1-2; 8 bases agree with TRBD1. Looked up from germline, CDR1 is SGHAT and CDR2 is FQNNGV. The CDR3 has 17 residues. The trim removed 1 base at V and 3 bases at J, leaving 10 bases unmatched. The CDR3 loop reads CASSLVPGGSPDYGYTF. The DNA for the CDR3 is TGTGCCAGCAGCTTAGTACCAGGGGGCTCGCCTGACTATGGCTACACCTTC.

The chain has TRBV13 and TRBJ1-6, with D tentatively TRBD1 (5 bases). CDR1 and CDR2 (germline): PRHDT, FYEKMQ (reference sequence). The V end lost 5 bases, the J end lost 6 bases, and 20 bases lay between the germline ends. The CDR3 contains 17 residues. CDR3 nucleotide sequence: TGTGCCAGCAGCACAACGTCCGGGACGGGACTTAATTCACCCCTCCACTTT. Protein product: CASSTTSGTGLNSPLHF.

In its sample, this clone was seen a few times. The chain joins TRBV7-9 to TRBJ2-7; D remains ambiguous. The CDR3 runs to 12 residues. CDR1 and CDR2 (germline): SEHNR, FQNEAQ (reference sequence). V gave up 3 bases and J gave up 5 bases, with 8 bases separating them. CDR3 protein: CASSLGSNEQYF. Here the CDR3 DNA reads TGTGCCAGCAGCTTGGGTAGTAACGAGCAGTACTTC.

This clone was counted only a few times. This chain links TRBV4-3 with TRBJ2-7, with D maybe TRBD1 (6 bases). The CDR3 totals 14 residues. V lost 0 bases to trimming and J lost 3 bases, with 9 bases between them. From germline, CDR1 is LGHNA and CDR2 YSLEER. The CDR3 loop is CASSQDYRDYEQYF. DNA for the CDR3: TGCGCCAGCAGCCAAGATTACAGGGACTACGAGCAGTACTTC.

This clone was picked up a small number of times. The chain recombines TRBV2 with TRBJ2-7; possibly TRBD1 for D (5 bases). Per germline, CDR1 SNHLY and CDR2 FYNNEI. This CDR3 comprises 15 residues. Trimming shortened V by 3 bases and J by 0 bases, and 12 bases separated the two germline ends. CDR3 sequence reads: CASSEGQGVSYEQYF. CDR3 in DNA: TGTGCCAGCAGTGAGGGGCAGGGCGTCTCCTACGAGCAGTACTTC.

The chain carries TRBV27 and TRBJ1-5; 10 nucleotides line up with TRBD1. Germline-derived CDR1 and CDR2 are MNHEY and SMNVEV (reference sequence). V trimming: 0 bases; J trimming: 6 bases; junction bases outside the gene matches: 2. The CDR3 consists of 15 residues. The CDR3 spells CASSLSWTGGQPQHF. CDR3 in DNA: TGTGCCAGCAGTTTATCCTGGACAGGGGGTCAGCCCCAGCATTTT.

This clone has only a few counts. The chain couples TRBV27 to TRBJ1-2; D perhaps matches TRBD1 (6 bases). CDR1 and CDR2 (germline): MNHEY, SMNVEV (reference sequence). V lost 5 bases and J lost 7, with 17 bases in between. The length of the CDR3 is 14 residues. The CDR3 sequence is CASSIQGFRGGYTF. CDR3 coding DNA: TGTGCCAGCAGTATTCAGGGGTTTCGGGGTGGCTACACCTTC.

The chain uses TRBV6-5 and TRBJ2-7; TRBD1 matches 7 bases. V lost 5 bases, J lost 3 bases, and 7 bases stayed unmatched. This CDR3 has 14 amino acids. CDR1 and CDR2 from the germline V gene are MNHEY and SVGAGI. The DNA for the CDR3 is TGTGCCAGCAGTACCTCCTGGGACAGCTACGAGCAGTACTTC. This translates into CASSTSWDSYEQYF.

The chain has TRBV30 and TRBJ1-1; D not resolved. V was shortened by 5 bases and J by 2 bases, with 12 bases between the two germline ends. This CDR3 has 13 residues. CDR1 and CDR2 from the germline V gene are GTSNPN and SVGIG (reference sequence). CDR3 in amino acids: CAWAYGENTEAFF. DNA of the CDR3: TGTGCCTGGGCCTATGGGGAAAACACTGAAGCTTTCTTT. Full variable domain (outside the CDR3, taken from reference TRBV30 and TRBJ1-1): SQTIHQWPATLVQPVGSPLSLECTVEGTSNPNLYWYRQAAGRGLQLLFYSVGIGQISSEVPQNLSASRPQDRQFILSSKKLLLSDSGFYLCAWAYGENTEAFFGQGTRLTVV.

This clone was seen a few times. For the CDR3, the DNA is TGTGCCAGCAGCGGGGGGGCTGGTACGCAGTATTTT. Amino acids: CASSGGAGTQYF. The J gene is TRBJ2-3, the V gene TRBV27; TRBD2 agrees at 8 bases. Germline CDR1 reads MNHEY; CDR2 reads SMNVEV (reference sequence). CDR3 size: 12 residues. V dropped 6 bases and J dropped 8; count of bases not matched to a gene: 4.

This rearrangement joins TRBV20-1 to TRBJ1-1; D is unresolved. The germline V and J ends were trimmed by 8 bases and 2 bases, with 6 bases remaining between them. CDR1 is DFQATT and CDR2 is SNEGSKA in the germline V gene (reference sequence). The CDR3 runs to 10 residues. CDR3 protein: CSLRNTEAFF. The DNA of the CDR3 is TGCAGTCTTAGAAACACTGAAGCTTTCTTT.

The chain employs TRBV13 and TRBJ1-2; no clear D gene. Germline CDR1 PRHDT, CDR2 FYEKMQ (reference sequence). This CDR3 spans 13 amino acids. V was shortened by 8 bases and J by 1 base, with 11 bases between the two germline ends. The CDR3 coding sequence is TGTGCCAGCGCGCACTCCAGTAACTATGGCTACACCTTC. Amino acids: CASAHSSNYGYTF.

This clone has only a few counts. The chain employs TRBV29-1 and TRBJ2-2; D ambiguous. The germline gives CDR1 SQVTM, CDR2 ANQGSEA. V lost 3 bases, J lost 0 bases, and 11 bases lay in between. This CDR3 comprises 15 residues. CDR3 in amino acids: CSVEEIKTNTGELFF. The CDR3 coding sequence is TGCAGCGTTGAGGAGATAAAGACGAACACCGGGGAGCTGTTTTTT.

The CDR3 DNA sequence: TGTGCCAGCAGAGGGGAAGGCAATCAGCCCCAGCATTTT. Its translation: CASRGEGNQPQHF. The chain has TRBV6-5 and TRBJ1-5; tentative D call: TRBD1 (5 bases). Germline assignment: CDR1 MNHEY and CDR2 SVGAGI. This CDR3 has 13 residues. The V end lost 6 bases, the J end lost 2 bases, and 8 bases lay between the germline ends.

V is TRBV29-1 and J is TRBJ2-1; 12 bases line up with TRBD2. Per germline, CDR1 SQVTM and CDR2 ANQGSEA. CDR3 size: 14 residues. V was clipped by 3 bases and J by 8 bases; unmatched bases: 5. CDR3 sequence reads: CSVELAGGLDEQFF. The CDR3, as DNA: TGCAGCGTTGAGCTAGCGGGGGGGTTGGATGAGCAGTTCTTC.

This chain connects TRBV27 to TRBJ2-1, with D possibly matching TRBD2 (5 bases). Germline V gene lookup returns CDR1 MNHEY and CDR2 SMNVEV (reference sequence). The CDR3 is 13 amino acids. V was trimmed by 2 bases and J by 8 bases, leaving 10 bases between them. The CDR3 bases are TGTGCCAGCAGTTTAACCGAGGGTGATGAGCAGTTCTTC. Residues: CASSLTEGDEQFF.

This clone was counted a few times. The chain links TRBV29-1 to TRBJ2-1; D ambiguous. The CDR3 extends over 14 amino acids. CDR1 SQVTM and CDR2 ANQGSEA come from the germline V gene. V was trimmed by 6 bases and J by 0 bases, leaving 12 bases between them. CDR3 nucleotides: TGCAGCGTGATTGACTGGAGCTCCTACAATGAGCAGTTCTTC. Translated: CSVIDWSSYNEQFF.

The chain has TRBV2 and TRBJ2-4, with D unclear. This CDR3 contains 15 residues. Germline CDR1 SNHLY, CDR2 FYNNEI. The V and J ends lost 3 bases and 6 bases respectively, with 15 bases between them. The CDR3 bases are TGTGCCAGCAGTGAGTACGGGCAAAACCGAAACATTCAGTACTTC. Its protein product is CASSEYGQNRNIQYF.